This TCR beta chain derives from a study of early T cells in non-severe SARS-CoV-2 infection. Molecules of cDNA were individually given unique molecular identifiers that were attached to them. TCRdb re-called the 5' RACE reads through MiXCR, storing one row per CDR3 protein. The sample has around 57,000 distinct CDR3 sequences, approximately 6.1% seen once. Many counts were recorded for this clonotype. Trimming cost V 6 bases and J 4 bases; bases outside gene matches: 5. The CDR3 length is 14 residues. The V and J genes are TRBV12-3 or TRBV12-4 and TRBJ1-1, with 10 bases aligning to TRBD1. Material: whole blood, obtained at baseline. The receptor comes from an adult who was a healthcare worker with PCR-confirmed SARS-CoV-2 infection or an uninfected control (not recorded which). CDR3 region: CASRPGQGGTEAFF. The CDR3 nucleotides are TGTGCCAGCAGACCTGGACAGGGGGGCACTGAAGCTTTCTTT.